This T cell receptor beta chain was identified in a study of blood T cells in healthy people across ages. A J-beta primer mix and a sample-barcoded 5' primer were used in a second PCR of about 7 to 12 cycles. Each CDR3 protein gets one entry after TCRdb re-called the 5' RACE reads with MiXCR. This sample has 350,000 to 450,000 distinct CDR3 sequences, with 45% to 60% found just once. CDR1 and CDR2 from the germline V gene are MNHEY and SVGAGI. V gave up 8 bases and J gave up 5 bases; unmatched junction bases: 7. This CDR3 spans 13 amino acids. The J gene is TRBJ2-5, the V gene TRBV6-5, with 8 bases that match TRBD2. The TCR comes from a man in his sixties in good health. Source material: blood. The CDR3 loop reads CASYSGIGETQYF. The CDR3 DNA follows: TGTGCCAGCTATAGCGGGATTGGGGAGACCCAGTACTTC.